This is a list of T cell receptor beta chains from one sample in a study of T cells after yellow fever vaccination. TCRdb passed the 5' RACE reads through MiXCR, listing each CDR3 protein once. This sample has 120,000 or so distinct CDR3 sequences, with 8% to 10% found just once. The sample in question was CD8+ T cells sorted from PBMCs, obtained on the day of the yellow fever booster vaccination. These TCRs come from a man in his late teens or twenties who received the YFV17D yellow fever vaccine. The CDR3 runs from the conserved cysteine through the conserved F or W. A D gene is named only where the DNA matches it firmly. The size field is filled for only some rows; it gives once, few, many or a size class.

cdr3_aa cdr3_nt d_call v_call clone_size j_call
CASSLYIYEQYF TGTGCCAGCAGCTTATATATCTACGAGCAGTACTTC . TRBV11-2 few TRBJ2-7
CASRVGDTEAFF TGTGCCAGCAGGGTGGGGGACACTGAAGCTTTCTTT . TRBV12-3/TRBV12-4 . TRBJ1-1
CATSTGTGDPNQPQHF TGTGCCACCAGCACTGGGACAGGGGATCCCAATCAGCCCCAGCATTTT TRBD1 TRBV15 many TRBJ1-5
CSALAERNEQFF TGCAGTGCCCTTGCGGAACGGAATGAGCAGTTCTTC . TRBV20-1 many TRBJ2-1
CASSGGLSHEQYF TGTGCCAGCAGCGGGGGGCTTAGCCACGAGCAGTACTTC . TRBV3-1 few TRBJ2-7
CSARDLDRGYGYTF TGCAGTGCTAGAGATCTGGACAGGGGGTATGGCTACACCTTC TRBD1 TRBV20-1 many TRBJ1-2
CASSFPGGQPSTDTQYF TGTGCCAGCAGCTTCCCTGGAGGCCAACCTAGCACAGATACGCAGTATTTT . TRBV7-2 many TRBJ2-3
CASPKAVNTEAFF TGTGCCAGCCCAAAGGCAGTGAACACTGAAGCTTTCTTT . TRBV2 . TRBJ1-1
CASSFATRPDTQYF TGTGCCAGCAGTTTCGCGACCAGGCCAGATACGCAGTATTTT . TRBV27 few TRBJ2-3
CSARSGAYNEQFF TGCAGTGCCAGGTCGGGGGCCTACAATGAGCAGTTCTTC . TRBV20-1 many TRBJ2-1
CASRREGIPLCPGANVLTF TGTGCCAGCAGACGGGAAGGGATCCCTCTTTGTCCTGGGGCCAACGTCCTGACTTTC . TRBV21-1 few TRBJ2-6
CASSFRAGGRGDTF TGCGCCAGCAGCTTTCGGGCAGGGGGACGCGGGGACACCTTC TRBD1 TRBV5-1 few TRBJ1-2
CASSQDPGLLTDTQYF TGCGCCAGCAGCCAAGATCCGGGACTTCTCACAGATACGCAGTATTTT . TRBV4-3 few TRBJ2-3
CASSLANRDSYEQYF TGTGCCAGCAGCTTAGCGAACAGGGACTCCTACGAGCAGTACTTC . TRBV7-6 . TRBJ2-7
CASSEGLWERTDTQYF TGCGCCAGCAGTGAAGGGCTCTGGGAACGCACAGATACGCAGTATTTT . TRBV10-2 few TRBJ2-3
CASQGQATGELFF TGTGCCAGCCAGGGACAGGCCACCGGGGAGCTGTTTTTT TRBD1 TRBV12-3/TRBV12-4 . TRBJ2-2
CASSVGTGHSPLHF TGTGCCAGCAGCGTAGGGACAGGGCATTCACCCCTCCACTTT TRBD1 TRBV9 . TRBJ1-6
CASGLGQRHTDTQYF TGTGCTAGTGGTTTGGGGCAGCGACACACAGATACGCAGTATTTT . TRBV12-5 few TRBJ2-3
CASSILGVGYNEQFF TGTGCCAGTAGTATTCTCGGCGTGGGCTACAATGAGCAGTTCTTC . TRBV19 . TRBJ2-1
CASSQTLAGPNTGELFF TGCGCCAGCAGCCAAACTCTGGCGGGGCCCAACACCGGGGAGCTGTTTTTT . TRBV4-3 few TRBJ2-2
CATSRGPGDRGNTEAFF TGTGCCACCAGCAGAGGTCCAGGGGACAGAGGGAACACTGAAGCTTTCTTT TRBD1 TRBV15 . TRBJ1-1
CASSVATWGTETQYF TGTGCCAGCAGCGTAGCTACGTGGGGAACGGAGACCCAGTACTTC . TRBV9 . TRBJ2-5
CAVRNELNTEAFF TGTGCCGTGCGAAATGAATTGAACACTGAAGCTTTCTTT . TRBV15 few TRBJ1-1
CSARLGHAYEQYF TGCAGTGCTAGGCTGGGCCATGCCTACGAGCAGTACTTC . TRBV20-1 many TRBJ2-7
CASRGTNEQFF TGTGCCAGCAGGGGAACGAATGAGCAGTTCTTC . TRBV6-2/TRBV6-3 few TRBJ2-1
CSVEARGVAQYF TGCAGCGTTGAAGCCAGGGGGGTGGCCCAGTACTTC . TRBV29-1 . TRBJ2-7
CASSLLGRELFF TGCGCCAGCAGCCTCCTCGGCAGGGAGCTGTTTTTT . TRBV4-1 . TRBJ2-2